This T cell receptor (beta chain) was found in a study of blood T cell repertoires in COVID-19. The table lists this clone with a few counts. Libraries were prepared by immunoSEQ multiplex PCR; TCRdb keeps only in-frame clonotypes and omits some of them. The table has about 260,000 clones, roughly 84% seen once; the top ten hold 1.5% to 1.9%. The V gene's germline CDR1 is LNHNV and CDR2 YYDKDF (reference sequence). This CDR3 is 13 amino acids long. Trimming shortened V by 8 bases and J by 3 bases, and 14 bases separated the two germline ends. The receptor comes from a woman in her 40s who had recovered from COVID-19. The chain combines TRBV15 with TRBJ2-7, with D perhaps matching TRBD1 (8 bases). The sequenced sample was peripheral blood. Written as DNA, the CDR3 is TGTGCCACCTCACAGGGGGGGAGCTACGAGCAGTACTTC. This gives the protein CATSQGGSYEQYF.